Each of the 28 T cell receptor beta chains below was sequenced from the same sample in a study of blood T cell repertoires in COVID-19. Produced via immunoSEQ multiplex PCR; TCRdb's table is partial and in-frame only. In the table there are about 50,000 clones, 84% of which are singletons. Sequencing input: peripheral blood. The receptor source for this set is a man in his sixties with acute or convalescent COVID-19.

The rearrangement joins TRBV5-1 to TRBJ1-2, with 7 bases that match TRBD1. CDR1 is SGHRS, CDR2 YFSETQ, per germline. With V trimmed by 4 bases and J by 4 bases, 10 bases remained unmatched. The CDR3 length is 15 residues. The CDR3 loop reads CASSRTGNQIYGYTF. CDR3 nucleotides: TGCGCCAGCAGCAGGACAGGCAACCAGATCTATGGCTACACCTTC.

The rearrangement joins TRBV7-3 to TRBJ2-1, with TRBD1 as a possible D gene (5 bases). V dropped 3 bases and J dropped 0 bases, with 9 bases sitting between them. The CDR3 is 15 residues long. Germline loops: CDR1 SGHTA, CDR2 FQGTGA. The CDR3 loop is CASSFQGSSYNEQFF. The CDR3 DNA reads as TGTGCCAGCAGCTTCCAGGGAAGCTCCTACAATGAGCAGTTCTTC.

This clone was seen once. The V call is TRBV25-1, the J call TRBJ1-1; no firm D call. Per the germline V gene, CDR1 is MGHDK and CDR2 is SYGVNS. The CDR3 runs 13 residues. Trimming took off 5 bases at V and 1 base at J, with 8 bases between the two ends. The CDR3: CASSSERNTEAFF. CDR3 DNA sequence: TGTGCCAGCAGTTCCGAGAGGAACACTGAAGCTTTCTTT.

The rearrangement uses TRBV7-2 and TRBJ2-5; 7 nucleotides agree with TRBD2. CDR1 SGHTA and CDR2 FQGNSA come from the germline V gene. This CDR3 comprises 16 residues. V trimming: 2 bases; J trimming: 2 bases; junction bases outside the gene matches: 8. The CDR3 sequence: CASSLKGGGGQETQYF. The CDR3, as DNA: TGTGCCAGCAGCTTAAAGGGCGGGGGAGGTCAAGAGACCCAGTACTTC.

V gene TRBV29-1 combines with J gene TRBJ1-4; TRBD1 matches 8 bases. Germline loops: CDR1 SQVTM, CDR2 ANQGSEA. The CDR3 runs to 13 residues. V shed 7 bases and J 3 bases; nucleotides not matched to a gene: 4. CDR3 loop: CSAIQGANEKLFF. The DNA of the CDR3 is TGCAGCGCCATACAGGGGGCTAATGAAAAACTGTTTTTT. Full variable domain (missing parts from reference TRBV29-1 and TRBJ1-4): SAVISQKPSRDICQRGTSLTIQCQVDSQVTMMFWYRQQPGQSLTLIATANQGSEATYESGFVIDKFPISRPNLTFSTLTVSNMSPEDSSIYLCSAIQGANEKLFFGSGTQLSVL.

The chain employs TRBV30 and TRBJ1-3; tentatively, D is TRBD1 (5 bases). The germline gives CDR1 GTSNPN, CDR2 SVGIG (reference sequence). The germline V and J ends were trimmed by 3 bases and 0 bases, with 9 bases remaining between them. CDR3 length equals 14 residues. CDR3 amino acids: CAWRPGVSGNTIYF. CDR3 DNA: TGTGCCTGGAGACCGGGGGTCTCTGGAAACACCATATATTTT.

The rearrangement joins TRBV25-1 to TRBJ1-6; D may be TRBD1 (6 bases). This CDR3 has 14 amino acids. Germline values: CDR1 MGHDK, CDR2 SYGVNS. The V end was cut by 5 bases, the J end by 9 bases, with 14 bases between. CDR3 protein: CASSLDRSVSPLHF. The CDR3 region has the DNA TGTGCCAGCAGTCTAGACAGGAGCGTTTCACCCCTCCACTTT.

The chain joins TRBV6-5 to TRBJ2-2, with 7 bases lining up with TRBD1. CDR3 length equals 14 residues. Germline V gene sequence: CDR1 MNHEY, CDR2 SVGAGI. The junction had 7 bases not matched to a gene; V was cut back by 8 bases and J by 4 bases. The CDR3 protein is CASRLTGSTGELFF. The CDR3 region has the DNA TGTGCCAGCCGTTTGACAGGGTCCACCGGGGAGCTGTTTTTT.

The CDR3 nucleotides read TGTGCCAGCAGTGAAGGGGCCAGGGTACTGGTTAGTCAGCCCCAGCATTTT. Translation: CASSEGARVLVSQPQHF. The chain combines TRBV6-1 with TRBJ1-5, with a weak D call TRBD1 (5 bases). Germline-derived CDR1 and CDR2 are MNHNS and SASEGT. V lost 1 base, J lost 6 bases, and 19 bases lay in between. This CDR3 comprises 17 residues.

This chain connects TRBV30 to TRBJ1-5; tentative D call: TRBD1 (6 bases). Trimming removed 4 bases at V and 2 bases at J, with 9 bases between. In germline, CDR1 is GTSNPN, CDR2 SVGIG (reference sequence). This CDR3 has 13 amino acids. Here the CDR3 reads CAWNGGGNQPQHF. CDR3 in DNA: TGTGCCTGGAATGGGGGCGGCAATCAGCCCCAGCATTTT.

V and J are TRBV3-1 (or the pseudogene TRBV3-2) and TRBJ1-4; 8 bases are a match to TRBD1. CDR1 and CDR2 from the germline V gene are LGHDT and YNNKEL (reference sequence). J gave up 14 bases and V 4 bases, and 6 bases lay outside the gene matches. The CDR3 extends over 12 amino acids. The CDR3 nucleotides read TGTGCCAGCAGCCTGTGGACAGGGTCTCTGTTTTTT. It specifies CASSLWTGSLFF.

The V gene is TRBV14, the J gene TRBJ2-1, with TRBD2 matching 15 bases. Per germline, CDR1 SGHDN and CDR2 FVKESK. Trimming at V came to 3 bases and at J to 11 bases, leaving 2 bases not matched to a gene. This CDR3 has 14 amino acids. The DNA for the CDR3 is TGTGCCAGCAGCCACGGGACTAGCGGGGGGAAGCAGTTCTTC. As protein: CASSHGTSGGKQFF.

This clone was counted at least ten times. The rearrangement links TRBV10-3 to TRBJ1-5; 8 bases fit TRBD1. Trimming removed 10 bases from V and 4 bases from J; junction bases left unmatched: 3. Germline V gene lookup returns CDR1 ENHRY and CDR2 SYGVKD. The CDR3 spans 12 residues. As DNA, the CDR3 is TGTGCCACACAGGGGGTAAATCAGCCCCAGCATTTT. Translation: CATQGVNQPQHF.

The chain uses TRBV28 and TRBJ1-1, with a weak D call TRBD1 (5 bases). CDR3 length: 15 amino acids. The germline CDR1 and CDR2 sequences are MDHEN and SYDVKM. V shed 1 base and J shed 1 base, with 10 bases lying between them. Here the CDR3 DNA reads TGTGCCAGCAGTTTATTTCGGGGGTCGAACACTGAAGCTTTCTTT. Translated: CASSLFRGSNTEAFF.

The chain uses TRBV19 and TRBJ1-1, with TRBD1 matching over 8 bases. The ends lost 5 bases at V and 2 bases at J; junction bases unmatched: 4. From germline, CDR1 is LNHDA and CDR2 SQIVND (reference sequence). This CDR3 contains 14 residues. The CDR3 bases are TGTGCCAGTAGTGCAGGACAGGGTAACACTGAAGCTTTCTTT. This translates into CASSAGQGNTEAFF.

This clone was observed a single time. The chain recombines TRBV11-2 with TRBJ2-1; no reliable D call. CDR3 length: 14 residues. The V and J ends lost 5 bases and 1 base respectively, with 9 bases between them. Germline assignment: CDR1 SGHAT and CDR2 FQNNGV. CDR3 loop: CASSLSRSYNEQFF. CDR3 bases: TGTGCCAGCAGCCTGTCACGGTCCTACAATGAGCAGTTCTTC.

This clone was observed once. The J gene is TRBJ1-5, the V gene TRBV18, with D possibly TRBD1 on 6 matching bases. V dropped 4 bases and J dropped 2 bases, with 15 bases sitting between them. Germline V gene sequence: CDR1 KGHSH, CDR2 LQKENI. The length of the CDR3 is 16 residues. The CDR3 region has the DNA TGTGCCAGCTCACACCAGGGGAGCGATCGCAATCAGCCCCAGCATTTT. Amino acid sequence: CASSHQGSDRNQPQHF. The variable domain in full, with the rest retrieved from reference TRBV18 and TRBJ1-5, is NAGVMQNPRHLVRRRGQEARLRCSPMKGHSHVYWYRQLPEEGLKFMVYLQKENIIDESGMPKERFSAEFPKEGPSILRIQQVVRGDSAAYFCASSHQGSDRNQPQHFGDGTRLSIL.

The genes are TRBV11-1 and TRBJ2-7; 9 nucleotides match TRBD1. Germline-derived CDR1 and CDR2 are SGHAT and FQDESV (reference sequence). The V segment lost 2 bases and the J segment 3 bases; nucleotides outside the gene matches: 5. The CDR3 covers 15 residues. The CDR3 DNA follows: TGTGCCAGCAGCTTACGCCGGGACAGGGACTACGAGCAGTACTTC. The encoded protein is CASSLRRDRDYEQYF.

V is TRBV11-2 and J is TRBJ1-6; D is ambiguous. The CDR3 contains 13 residues. Deletions cut 2 bases from V and 5 bases from J, with 4 bases between. Germline assignment: CDR1 SGHAT and CDR2 FQNNGV. Written as DNA, the CDR3 is TGTGCCAGCAGCTTAACAGATAATTCACCCCTCCACTTT. Protein product: CASSLTDNSPLHF.

This chain links TRBV7-3 with TRBJ2-7; a possible D gene is TRBD1 (5 bases). Germline V lookup: CDR1 SGHTA, CDR2 FQGTGA. The CDR3 consists of 14 residues. V gave up 5 bases and J gave up 0 bases, with 11 bases separating them. The CDR3 here is CASSPDRFSYEQYF. Written as DNA, the CDR3 is TGTGCCAGCAGCCCTGACAGATTCTCCTACGAGCAGTACTTC.

This clone was seen only a few times. This rearrangement joins TRBV11-2 to TRBJ1-2, with D possibly matching TRBD1 (5 bases). Germline V CDR1 and CDR2: SGHAT, FQNNGV. The length of the CDR3 is 14 residues. Trimming took 4 bases from V and 7 from J, leaving 16 bases between them. CDR3 coding DNA: TGTGCCAGCAGCTCCGGAAGCGGGGCAGTTGGCTACACCTTC. It codes for CASSSGSGAVGYTF.

This clone occurred once. This chain joins TRBV19 and TRBJ2-7; 8 nucleotides align to TRBD2. CDR1 and CDR2 from the germline V gene are LNHDA and SQIVND (reference sequence). Trimming at V came to 1 base and at J to 5 bases, leaving 7 bases not matched to a gene. The CDR3 runs to 15 residues. CDR3 coding DNA: TGTGCCAGTAGTATAGCGGCGGGGGGCTTCAACGAGCAGTACTTC. It encodes CASSIAAGGFNEQYF. The variable domain in full, with the rest retrieved from reference TRBV19 and TRBJ2-7, is DGGITQSPKYLFRKEGQNVTLSCEQNLNHDAMYWYRQDPGQGLRLIYYSQIVNDFQKGDIAEGYSVSREKKESFPLTVTSAQKNPTAFYLCASSIAAGGFNEQYFGPGTRLTVT.

The V and J genes are TRBV9 and TRBJ1-1, with D tentatively TRBD1 (6 bases). The length of the CDR3 is 15 residues. The germline V gene has CDR1 SGDLS and CDR2 YYNGEE. V lost 3 bases to trimming and J lost 1 base, with 13 bases between them. CDR3 DNA sequence: TGTGCCAGCAGCGCTTCCAGGGGAACGAACACTGAAGCTTTCTTT. It codes for CASSASRGTNTEAFF.

The rearrangement joins TRBV2 to TRBJ1-5, with a tentative D call TRBD1 (6 bases). Trimming left V 7 bases short and J 0 bases short, with 10 bases between. This CDR3 has 14 residues. Germline values: CDR1 SNHLY, CDR2 FYNNEI. For the CDR3, the DNA is TGTGCCAGCAAGGACAGCCCTAGCAATCAGCCCCAGCATTTT. Protein: CASKDSPSNQPQHF. The entire variable domain, with the rest obtained from reference TRBV2 and TRBJ1-5, is as follows: EPEVTQTPSHQVTQMGQEVILRCVPISNHLYFYWYRQILGQKVEFLVSFYNNEISEKSEIFDDQFSVERPDGSNFTLKIRSTKLEDSAMYFCASKDSPSNQPQHFGDGTRLSIL.

The chain carries TRBV19 and TRBJ1-3, with a weak D call TRBD1 (6 bases). The germline CDR1 and CDR2 sequences are LNHDA and SQIVND (reference sequence). The CDR3 contains 12 residues. V shed 10 bases and J shed 4 bases, with 11 bases lying between them. The CDR3 sequence is CAIRGSGNTIYF. The CDR3 DNA reads TGTGCCATCAGGGGTTCAGGAAACACCATATATTTT.

The chain recombines TRBV19 with TRBJ2-7; 9 nucleotides agree with TRBD1. Germline V gene data show CDR1 as LNHDA and CDR2 as SQIVND (reference sequence). The V segment lost 6 bases and the J segment 0 bases; nucleotides outside the gene matches: 3. The CDR3 sequence is 14 residues long. The CDR3 coding sequence is TGTGCCAGTAGGGGGACAGGGAGCTCCTACGAGCAGTACTTC. This sequence encodes CASRGTGSSYEQYF.

This chain joins TRBV9 and TRBJ1-1, with 7 bases matching TRBD1. Germline CDR1 reads SGDLS; CDR2 reads YYNGEE. The CDR3 covers 13 residues. Germline trimming cut 4 bases from V and 8 bases from J; bases unmatched to any gene: 8. The CDR3: CASSLKLQGEAFF. The CDR3 nucleotides are TGTGCCAGCAGCCTGAAACTACAGGGGGAAGCTTTCTTT.

Here the CDR3 DNA reads TGCGCCAGCAGCTTGGCCGGACTGGTGATAAGTTCACCCCTCCACTTT. Its translation: CASSLAGLVISSPLHF. The chain has TRBV5-1 and TRBJ1-6; no firm D call. This CDR3 has 16 amino acids. Germline loops: CDR1 SGHRS, CDR2 YFSETQ. V was clipped by 0 bases and J by 9 bases, with 16 bases between them.